The entry below gives a single TCR beta chain sequence along with its context. MiXCR was run by TCRdb on the 5' RACE reads, yielding one entry per CDR3 protein. The table shows 300,000 or so distinct CDR3 sequences, with about 4% occurring only once. The CDR3 runs 15 residues. Germline V gives CDR1 SGHKS, CDR2 YYEKEE (reference sequence). V gave up 2 bases and J gave up 0 bases, with 9 bases separating them. The data are from a study of T cells after yellow fever vaccination. The origin of this receptor is a man aged 18 to 30 who received the YFV17D yellow fever vaccine. The genes are TRBV5-5 and TRBJ2-1; D gene ambiguous. The sequenced sample was PBMCs, obtained 5 days after the yellow fever booster vaccination. The CDR3 protein is CASSFAQNSYNEQFF. As DNA, the CDR3 is TGTGCCAGCAGCTTTGCGCAGAACTCCTACAATGAGCAGTTCTTC.